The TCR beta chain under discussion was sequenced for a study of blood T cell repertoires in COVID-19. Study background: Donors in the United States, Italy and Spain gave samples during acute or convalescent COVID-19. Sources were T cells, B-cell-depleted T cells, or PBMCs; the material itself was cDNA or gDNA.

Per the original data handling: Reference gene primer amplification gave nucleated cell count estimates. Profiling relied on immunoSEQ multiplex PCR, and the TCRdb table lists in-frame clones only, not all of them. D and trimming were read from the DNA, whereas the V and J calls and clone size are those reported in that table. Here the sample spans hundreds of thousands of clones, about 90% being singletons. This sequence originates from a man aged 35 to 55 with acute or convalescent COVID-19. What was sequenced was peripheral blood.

CDR3 protein: CASRGWDRGVSDTQYF. CDR3 DNA: TGTGCCAGCAGGGGCTGGGACAGGGGAGTATCAGATACGCAGTATTTT. The chain combines TRBV28 with TRBJ2-3; 10 bases align to TRBD1. The V segment lost 6 bases and the J segment 4 bases; nucleotides outside the gene matches: 10. The CDR3 runs 16 residues. Germline V CDR1 and CDR2: MDHEN, SYDVKM. Full variable domain (outside the CDR3, taken from reference TRBV28 and TRBJ2-3): DVKVTQSSRYLVKRTGEKVFLECVQDMDHENMFWYRQDPGLGLRLIYFSYDVKMKEKGDIPEGYSVSREKKERFSLILESASTNQTSMYLCASRGWDRGVSDTQYFGPGTRLTVL.